The sequence of this TCR beta chain was determined in a study of CD8+ T cells in alopecia areata (dated by TCRdb to 2016 to 2018). Regarding the research as a whole: Treated patients were enrolled in an open-label pilot trial of oral tofacitinib at 5 to 10 mg twice daily for moderate-to-severe alopecia areata. Patients received tofacitinib for 6 to 18 months and were then followed off drug for 6 months to check for delayed response and recurrence. The SALT score, which quantifies the percentage of affected scalp surface area, was used to measure disease severity in treated patients. In both human patients and the C3H/HeJ mouse model, the study applied high-throughput TCRbeta sequencing to look at T cell clonal expansion in alopecia areata. In humans, TCRbeta sequencing was performed on scalp tissue and on sorted CD4+ and CD8+ peripheral blood T cells from healthy controls and from patients with patchy or totalis/universalis alopecia areata. Patients on tofacitinib were biopsied at baseline and after 4 and 24 weeks of treatment, and several of the patients also had a later scalp biopsy. Clonality in the scalp was compared among normal scalp (n=4), patchy alopecia areata scalp (n=8), and alopecia totalis/universalis scalp (n=8). RNA was obtained with the PAXgene miRNA kit for fixed scalp, the miRNeasy kit for PBMCs, and the RNeasy kit for mouse skin. immunoSEQ multiplex PCR using 35 Vbeta forward primers and 13 Jbeta reverse primers was used to amplify TCRbeta CDR3 regions. What the study reported, not specific to this receptor: TCR sequences shared between patients were less clear than in mice, possibly partly because of HLA diversity in the patient population. During tofacitinib treatment, many expanded lesional clones stuck around in both scalp and blood, and this persistence may partly explain why relapse happens after treatment is stopped. Scalp TCR repertoire analysis is complicated because resident alphabeta T cells in normal human skin are also sequenced, whereas mouse skin is dominated by gammadelta T cells. Compared with normal scalp, lesional scalp, particularly in alopecia totalis/universalis, had higher clonality and more expanded CD8+ clones, which suggests antigenic drive. Scalp clonality and the number of expanded CD8+ clones among the top 100 scalp clones were significantly decreased by tofacitinib. Because the treated cohort was small and had just a single nonresponder, larger studies are needed to establish links between baseline CD8+ expansion and response.

This sample's time point label indicates: about 25 weeks on oral tofacitinib. The treatment or condition tag for this specimen amounts to: oral pan-JAK inhibitor, 5-10 mg twice daily. Peripheral blood and lesional scalp punch biopsies were obtained from patients with alopecia areata. After PBMCs were isolated by density centrifugation and stained for CD3, CD4 and CD8, a FACSAria was used to sort CD4+ and CD8+ T cells. V is reduced by 5 bases and J by 5 bases, leaving a spacing of 10 bases between them. Including the terminal cysteine and phenylalanine, the CDR3 comprises 12 residues. The entry retains the CDR3 DNA only, 36 bases that are in frame from base 1. CDR1 and CDR2 were assigned from the germline V gene (reference sequence) as SEHNR and FQNEAQ. As for this clone: It lacks a known antigen. No base quality values were provided; no much bigger clone lies one nucleotide off.

Libraries were prepared through the immunoSEQ multiplex PCR assay. To provide template for TCR sequencing, every sample had RNA extracted and reverse transcribed into cDNA. First-strand cDNA was synthesized using SuperScript III with a 2:1 mix of oligo-dT and random hexamers. A synthetic immune receptor repertoire was used to measure amplification bias, and any remaining bias was corrected computationally. Concerning the study's data processing: After raw reads were preprocessed to remove errors, the CDR3 was defined following IMGT conventions as running from the conserved cysteine to phenylalanine. To get clonality, Shannon entropy was normalized by log2 of the number of productive unique TCRs and the result was subtracted from 1. Whether each scalp clone was CD4 or CD8 was inferred by checking scalp TCRbeta sequences against the CD4 and CD8 repertoires from sorted blood. Imported from immuneACCESS, the table was reduced by TCRdb to in-frame sequences with V and J called. These copies leave out some clones; in studies compared against another copy, an unresolved V gene accounts for under half, and the cause of the remainder is not known. V and J calls plus clone size are reproduced from that table; the DNA served to infer D and trimming. Present in this sample are around 110,000 clones, 50% to 75% of which were seen just once. The ten biggest clones cover 10% to 15% of the sample.

The sequence was collected from a human donor with alopecia areata. The sequence is built from TRBV7-9 and TRBJ2-7, with the D gene uncertain. The sample was CD8+ T cells sorted from blood, taken at week 24, from a patient treated with tofacitinib. Read as DNA, the sequence is TGTGCCAGCAGCCCCCAGACCCACGAGCAGTACTTC. This codes for CASSPQTHEQYF.